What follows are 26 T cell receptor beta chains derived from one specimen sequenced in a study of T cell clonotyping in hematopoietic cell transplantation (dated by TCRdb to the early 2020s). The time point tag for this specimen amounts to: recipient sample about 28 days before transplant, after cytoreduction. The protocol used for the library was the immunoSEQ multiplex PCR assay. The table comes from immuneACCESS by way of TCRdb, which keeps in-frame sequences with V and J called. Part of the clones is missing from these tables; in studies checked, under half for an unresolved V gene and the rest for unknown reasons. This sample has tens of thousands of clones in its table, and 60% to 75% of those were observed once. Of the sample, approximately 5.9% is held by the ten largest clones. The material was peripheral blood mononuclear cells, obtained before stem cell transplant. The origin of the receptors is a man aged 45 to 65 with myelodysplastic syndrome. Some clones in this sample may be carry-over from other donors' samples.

The CDR3 DNA is TGTGCCAGCAGCTTGTTCTCAGCATCGGGTTATGGCTACACCTTC. Residues: CASSLFSASGYGYTF. This chain links TRBV5-6 with TRBJ1-2; D gene unclear. Germline V lookup: CDR1 SGHDT, CDR2 YYEEEE. V lost 1 base, J lost 5 bases, and 15 bases lay in between. This CDR3 has 15 residues.

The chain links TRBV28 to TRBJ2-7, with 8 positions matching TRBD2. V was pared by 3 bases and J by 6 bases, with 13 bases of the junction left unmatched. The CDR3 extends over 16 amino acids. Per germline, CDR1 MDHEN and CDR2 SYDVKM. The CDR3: CASSFPLSGRKPEQYF. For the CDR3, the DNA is TGTGCCAGCAGTTTCCCCTTAAGCGGGAGAAAACCCGAGCAGTACTTC.

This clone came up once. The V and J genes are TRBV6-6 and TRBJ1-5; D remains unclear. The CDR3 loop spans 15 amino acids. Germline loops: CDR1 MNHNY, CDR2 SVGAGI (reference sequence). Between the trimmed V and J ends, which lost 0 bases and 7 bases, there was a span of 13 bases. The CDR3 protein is CASSYSDRAYQPQHF. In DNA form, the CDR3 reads TGTGCCAGCAGTTACTCCGACCGTGCGTACCAGCCCCAGCATTTT.

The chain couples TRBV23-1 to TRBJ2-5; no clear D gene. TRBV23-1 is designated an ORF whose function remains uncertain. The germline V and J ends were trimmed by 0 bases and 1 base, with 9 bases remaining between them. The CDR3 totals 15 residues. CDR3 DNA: TGCGCCAGCAGTCAATCGAGAGCAAGCCAAGAGACCCAGTACTTC. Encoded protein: CASSQSRASQETQYF.

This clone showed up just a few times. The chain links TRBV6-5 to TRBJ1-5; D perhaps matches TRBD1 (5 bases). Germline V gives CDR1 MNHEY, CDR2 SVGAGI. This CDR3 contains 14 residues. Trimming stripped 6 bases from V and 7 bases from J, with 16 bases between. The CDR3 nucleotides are TGTGCCAGCAGCCCAACTCAGGGTGGCCAGCCCCAGCATTTT. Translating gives CASSPTQGGQPQHF.

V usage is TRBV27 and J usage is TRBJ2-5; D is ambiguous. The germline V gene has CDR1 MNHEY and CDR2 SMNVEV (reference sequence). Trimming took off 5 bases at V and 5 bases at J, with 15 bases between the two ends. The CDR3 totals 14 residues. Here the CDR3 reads CASSPLTKGETQYF. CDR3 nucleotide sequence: TGTGCCAGCAGTCCACTAACCAAAGGGGAGACCCAGTACTTC.

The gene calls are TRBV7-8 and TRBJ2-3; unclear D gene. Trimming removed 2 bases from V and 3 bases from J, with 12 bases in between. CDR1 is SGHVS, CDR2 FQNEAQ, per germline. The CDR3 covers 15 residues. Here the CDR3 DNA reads TGTGCCAGCAGCTTATCCGGTGCCCATACAGATACGCAGTATTTT. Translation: CASSLSGAHTDTQYF.

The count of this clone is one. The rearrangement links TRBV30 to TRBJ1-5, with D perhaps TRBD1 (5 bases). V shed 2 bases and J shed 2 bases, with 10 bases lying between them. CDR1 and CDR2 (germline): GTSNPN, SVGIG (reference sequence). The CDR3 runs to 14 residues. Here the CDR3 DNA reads TGTGCCTGGAGTCCAGGGTTGGGCAATCAGCCCCAGCATTTT. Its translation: CAWSPGLGNQPQHF.

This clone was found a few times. CDR3 nucleotide sequence: TGTGCCAGCAGCTCGACAGGGGAGGAAGAGACCCAGTACTTC. This codes for CASSSTGEEETQYF. The J gene is TRBJ2-5, the V gene TRBV7-2, with TRBD1 identical over 8 bases. This CDR3 is 14 amino acids long. The ends lost 4 bases at V and 3 bases at J; junction bases unmatched: 4. The V gene's germline CDR1 is SGHTA and CDR2 FQGNSA.

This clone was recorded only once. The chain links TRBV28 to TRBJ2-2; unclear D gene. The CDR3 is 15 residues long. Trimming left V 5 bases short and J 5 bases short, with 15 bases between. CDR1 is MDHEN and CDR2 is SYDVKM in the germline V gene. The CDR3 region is CASSPGALETGELFF. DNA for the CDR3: TGTGCCAGCAGTCCGGGTGCGCTGGAGACCGGGGAGCTGTTTTTT.

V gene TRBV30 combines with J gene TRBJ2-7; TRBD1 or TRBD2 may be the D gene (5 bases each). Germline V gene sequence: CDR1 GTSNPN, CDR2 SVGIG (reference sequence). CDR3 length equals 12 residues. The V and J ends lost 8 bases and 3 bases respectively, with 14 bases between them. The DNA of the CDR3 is TGTGCCGGGGGACCACAAAACTACGAGCAGTACTTC. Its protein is CAGGPQNYEQYF.

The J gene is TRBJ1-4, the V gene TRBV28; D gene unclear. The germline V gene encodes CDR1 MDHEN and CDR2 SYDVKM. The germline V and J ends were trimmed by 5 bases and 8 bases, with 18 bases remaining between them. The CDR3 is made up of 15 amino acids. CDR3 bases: TGTGCCAGCAGTCCTGTTCCCCCTTGGGAGGAAAAACTGTTTTTT. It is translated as CASSPVPPWEEKLFF.

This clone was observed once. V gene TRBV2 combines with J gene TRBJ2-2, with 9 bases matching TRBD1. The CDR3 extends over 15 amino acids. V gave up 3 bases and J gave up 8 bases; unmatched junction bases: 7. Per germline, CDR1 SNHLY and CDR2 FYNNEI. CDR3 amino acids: CASSEGQGKTGELFF. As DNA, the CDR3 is TGTGCCAGCAGTGAGGGACAGGGAAAAACAGGGGAGCTGTTTTTT.

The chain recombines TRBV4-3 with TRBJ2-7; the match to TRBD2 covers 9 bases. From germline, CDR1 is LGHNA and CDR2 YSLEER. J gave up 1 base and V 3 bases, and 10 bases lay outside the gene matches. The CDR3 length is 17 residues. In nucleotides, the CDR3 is TGCGCCAGCAGCCATAGTATTAGCGGGGGAGGGTCCTACGAGCAGTACTTC. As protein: CASSHSISGGGSYEQYF.

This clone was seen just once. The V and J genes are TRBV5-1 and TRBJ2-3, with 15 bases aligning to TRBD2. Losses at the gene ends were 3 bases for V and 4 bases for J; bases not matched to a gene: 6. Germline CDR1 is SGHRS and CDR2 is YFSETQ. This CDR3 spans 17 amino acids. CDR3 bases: TGCGCCAGCAGCTACGGACTAGCGGGGGGGCCCTCAGATACGCAGTATTTT. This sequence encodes CASSYGLAGGPSDTQYF.

The CDR3 is CACQQETMNTEAFF. The CDR3, as DNA: TGTGCCTGCCAACAGGAAACTATGAACACTGAAGCTTTCTTT. The chain couples TRBV30 to TRBJ1-1; D might be TRBD1 (5 bases). The V end lost 6 bases, the J end lost 0 bases, and 14 bases lay between the germline ends. Germline loops: CDR1 GTSNPN, CDR2 SVGIG (reference sequence). The CDR3 is made up of 14 amino acids. The full variable domain, rest sourced from reference TRBV30 and TRBJ1-1, is SQTIHQWPATLVQPVGSPLSLECTVEGTSNPNLYWYRQAAGRGLQLLFYSVGIGQISSEVPQNLSASRPQDRQFILSSKKLLLSDSGFYLCACQQETMNTEAFFGQGTRLTVV.

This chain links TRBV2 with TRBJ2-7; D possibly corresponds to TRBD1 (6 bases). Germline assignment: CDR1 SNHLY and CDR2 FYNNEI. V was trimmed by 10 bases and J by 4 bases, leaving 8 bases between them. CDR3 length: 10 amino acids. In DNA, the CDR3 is TGTGCCATCGGACAGTACGAGCAGTACTTC. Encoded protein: CAIGQYEQYF.

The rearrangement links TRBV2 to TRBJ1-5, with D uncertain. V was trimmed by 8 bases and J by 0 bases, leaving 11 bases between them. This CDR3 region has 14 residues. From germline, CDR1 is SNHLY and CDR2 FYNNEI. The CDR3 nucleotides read TGTGCCAGCTTTGACGGGTTTAGCAATCAGCCCCAGCATTTT. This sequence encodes CASFDGFSNQPQHF.

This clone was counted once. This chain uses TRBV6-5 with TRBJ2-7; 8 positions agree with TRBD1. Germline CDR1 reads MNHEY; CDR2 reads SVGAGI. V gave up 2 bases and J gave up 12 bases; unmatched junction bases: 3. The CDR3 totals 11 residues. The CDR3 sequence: CASSYRTGGYF. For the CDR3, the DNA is TGTGCCAGCAGTTACCGTACAGGGGGGTACTTC.

This chain's CDR3 is CAWRTGEAFF. The CDR3 coding sequence is TGTGCCTGGCGGACAGGGGAGGCTTTCTTT. V is TRBV30 and J is TRBJ1-1, with 9 bases identical to TRBD1. The CDR3 contains 10 residues. Trimming took 5 bases from V and 11 from J; bases not matched to a gene: 3. Germline V lookup: CDR1 GTSNPN, CDR2 SVGIG (reference sequence).

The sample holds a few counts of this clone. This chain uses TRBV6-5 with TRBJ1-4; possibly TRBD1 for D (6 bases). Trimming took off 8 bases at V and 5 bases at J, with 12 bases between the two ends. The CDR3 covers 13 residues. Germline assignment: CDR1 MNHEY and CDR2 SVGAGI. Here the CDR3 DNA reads TGTGCCAGCCGAACCAGGGGAAATGAAAAACTGTTTTTT. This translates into CASRTRGNEKLFF.

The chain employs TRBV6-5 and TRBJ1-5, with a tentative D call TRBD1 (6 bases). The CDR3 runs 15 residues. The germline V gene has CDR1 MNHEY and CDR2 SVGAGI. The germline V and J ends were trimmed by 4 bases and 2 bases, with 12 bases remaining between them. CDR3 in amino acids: CASSLTGGGNQPQHF. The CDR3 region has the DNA TGTGCCAGCAGTTTGACAGGAGGGGGCAATCAGCCCCAGCATTTT.

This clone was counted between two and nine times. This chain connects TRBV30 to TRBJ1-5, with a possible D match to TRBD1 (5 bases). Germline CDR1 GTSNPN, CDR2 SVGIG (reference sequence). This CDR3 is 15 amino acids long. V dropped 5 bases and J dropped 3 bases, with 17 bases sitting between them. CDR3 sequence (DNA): TGTGCCTGGGGGGTAGGGACCTTCCTCAATCAGCCCCAGCATTTT. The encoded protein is CAWGVGTFLNQPQHF.

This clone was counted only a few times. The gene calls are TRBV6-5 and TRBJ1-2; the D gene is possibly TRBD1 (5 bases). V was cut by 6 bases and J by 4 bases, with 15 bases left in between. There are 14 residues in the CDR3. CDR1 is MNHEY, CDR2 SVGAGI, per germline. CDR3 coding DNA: TGTGCCAGCAGACCCCAGTGGGGGACCTATGGCTACACCTTC. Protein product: CASRPQWGTYGYTF.

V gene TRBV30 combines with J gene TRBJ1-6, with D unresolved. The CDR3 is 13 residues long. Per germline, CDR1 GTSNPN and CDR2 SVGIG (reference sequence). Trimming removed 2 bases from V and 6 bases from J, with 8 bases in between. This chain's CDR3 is CAWSLDTNSPLHF. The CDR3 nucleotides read TGTGCCTGGAGTCTCGATACTAATTCACCCCTCCACTTT. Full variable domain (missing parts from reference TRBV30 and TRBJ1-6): SQTIHQWPATLVQPVGSPLSLECTVEGTSNPNLYWYRQAAGRGLQLLFYSVGIGQISSEVPQNLSASRPQDRQFILSSKKLLLSDSGFYLCAWSLDTNSPLHFGNGTRLTVT.

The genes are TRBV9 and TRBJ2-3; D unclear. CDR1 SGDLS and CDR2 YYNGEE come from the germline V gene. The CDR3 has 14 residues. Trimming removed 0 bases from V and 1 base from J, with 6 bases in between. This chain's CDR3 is CASSVEQRTDTQYF. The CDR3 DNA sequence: TGTGCCAGCAGCGTAGAACAGCGCACAGATACGCAGTATTTT.